Detailed here is one TCR beta chain. Profiling relied on immunoSEQ multiplex PCR, and the TCRdb table lists in-frame clones only, not all of them. The sample holds 2 million to 2.5 million clones, 85% to 95% seen once. The sample comes from a study of shared clonotypes between healthy human individuals. CD4+ cells underwent separation, giving CD45RA+ naive and CD45RA-negative memory subsets. With 5 bases removed from V and 2 bases from J, the gap between germline ends came to 10 bases. The CDR3 loop spans 15 amino acids. Germline V CDR1 and CDR2: SGHTA, FQGTGA. This sequence originates from a man aged 18 to 29 in good health. Some clones in this sample may be carry-over from other donors' samples. The sample was naive CD4+ T cells from PBMCs. Subset here: CD45RA+ positively selected. This sequence joins TRBV7-3 and TRBJ2-6; D gene ambiguous. CDR3 loop: CASSQTATGANVLTF. The DNA for the CDR3 is TGTGCCAGCAGCCAGACGGCAACTGGGGCCAACGTCCTGACTTTC. The full variable domain, rest sourced from reference TRBV7-3 and TRBJ2-6, is GAGVSQTPSNKVTEKGKYVELRCDPISGHTALYWYRQSLGQGPEFLIYFQGTGAADDSGLPNDRFFAVRPEGSVSTLKIQRTERGDSAVYLCASSQTATGANVLTFGAGSRLTVL.